The T cell receptor (beta chain) under discussion was sequenced for a study of cytomegalovirus exposure and HLA in healthy donors. CDR1 MGHDK and CDR2 SYGVNS come from the germline V gene. The CDR3 spans 18 residues. V was pared by 7 bases and J by 5 bases, with 29 bases between. On this clone: The target antigen is unknown.

Sequenced by immunoSEQ multiplex PCR; TCRdb stores in-frame clones only, minus some. Found here are 200,000 to 250,000 clones, around four fifths of them singletons; the top ten hold about 6%. Study-wide points: Researchers reported that a few CMV-associated chains were confirmed in vitro as CMV antigen-specific.

Sequenced sample: PBMCs. The receptor was isolated from a woman between 18 and 29 years old in good health and CMV-seronegative. The chain recombines TRBV25-1 with TRBJ2-5; D is tentatively TRBD1 or TRBD2 (6 bases each). CDR3 in DNA: TGTGCCAGCACCGCCCAGGGGTCGGAGGGTAGTATGTGGGAGACCCAGTACTTC. It yields the protein CASTAQGSEGSMWETQYF.